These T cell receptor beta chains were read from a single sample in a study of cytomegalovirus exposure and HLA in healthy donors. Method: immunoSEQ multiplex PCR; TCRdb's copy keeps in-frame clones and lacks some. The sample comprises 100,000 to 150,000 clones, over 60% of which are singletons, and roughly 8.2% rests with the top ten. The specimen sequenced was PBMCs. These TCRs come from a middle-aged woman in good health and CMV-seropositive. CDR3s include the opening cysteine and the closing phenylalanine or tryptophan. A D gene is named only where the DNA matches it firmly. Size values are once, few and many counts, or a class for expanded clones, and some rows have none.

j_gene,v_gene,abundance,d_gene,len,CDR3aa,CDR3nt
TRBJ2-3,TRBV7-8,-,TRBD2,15,CASSEGLASTDTQYF,TGTGCCAGCAGCGAAGGACTAGCGAGCACAGATACGCAGTATTTT
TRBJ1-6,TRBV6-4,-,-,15,CASSDQAGGNSPLHF,TGTGCCAGCAGTGACCAAGCCGGTGGTAATTCACCCCTCCACTTT
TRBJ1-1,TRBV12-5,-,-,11,CASSQGGEAFF,TGTGCTAGTTCACAAGGGGGTGAAGCTTTCTTT
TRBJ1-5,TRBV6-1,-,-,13,CASSDGGNQPQHF,TGTGCCAGCAGTGACGGGGGCAATCAGCCCCAGCATTTT
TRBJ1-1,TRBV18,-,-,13,CASSTTGNTEAFF,TGTGCCAGCTCAACAACAGGGAACACTGAAGCTTTCTTT
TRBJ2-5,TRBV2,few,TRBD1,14,CASSGGHRGETQYF,TGTGCCAGCAGTGGGGGTCACAGGGGGGAGACCCAGTACTTC
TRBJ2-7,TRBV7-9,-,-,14,CASSFRGNSYEQYF,TGTGCCAGCAGCTTTCGGGGGAACTCCTACGAGCAGTACTTC
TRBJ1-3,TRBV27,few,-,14,CASSFGSSGNTIYF,TGTGCCAGCAGTTTCGGGTCCTCTGGAAACACCATATATTTT
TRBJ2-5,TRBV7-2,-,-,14,CASSHASPRETQYF,TGTGCCAGCAGCCACGCCTCACCGAGGGAGACCCAGTACTTC
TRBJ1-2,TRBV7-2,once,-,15,CASSISGQPEDGYTF,TGTGCCAGCAGTATTAGCGGCCAGCCAGAGGATGGCTACACCTTC
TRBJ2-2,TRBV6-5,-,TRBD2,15,CASSYGPGEGGELFF,TGTGCCAGCAGTTACGGCCCGGGGGAGGGCGGGGAGCTGTTTTTT
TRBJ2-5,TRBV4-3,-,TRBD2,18,CASSQAGTSGGRQETQYF,TGCGCCAGCAGCCAAGCCGGGACTAGCGGGGGCCGACAAGAGACCCAGTACTTC
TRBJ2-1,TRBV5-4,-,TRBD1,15,CASSIGQGDYNEQFF,TGTGCCAGCAGCATAGGACAGGGAGACTACAATGAGCAGTTCTTC
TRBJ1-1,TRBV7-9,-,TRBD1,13,CASSLAPTGKAFF,TGTGCCAGCAGCTTAGCCCCGACAGGGAAAGCTTTCTTT
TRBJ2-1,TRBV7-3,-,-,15,CASSRGGGSGNEQFF,TGTGCCAGCAGCCGCGGGGGCGGCTCGGGCAATGAGCAGTTCTTC
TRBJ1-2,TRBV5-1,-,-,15,CASSTSPTAVVGYTF,TGCGCCAGCAGCACCTCCCCGACTGCAGTTGTTGGCTACACCTTC
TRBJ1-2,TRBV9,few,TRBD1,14,CASTGGIDNYGYTF,TGTGCCAGCACAGGGGGTATCGATAACTATGGCTACACCTTC
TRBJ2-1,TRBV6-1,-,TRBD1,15,CASRYGTEAYNEQFF,TGTGCCAGCAGGTACGGGACAGAAGCCTACAATGAGCAGTTCTTC
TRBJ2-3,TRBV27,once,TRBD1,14,CASIDRGPPDTQYF,TGTGCCAGCATTGACAGGGGACCCCCAGATACGCAGTATTTT
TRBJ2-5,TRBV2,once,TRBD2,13,CASRGGGKKTQYF,TGTGCCAGCCGGGGGGGCGGAAAGAAGACCCAGTACTTC
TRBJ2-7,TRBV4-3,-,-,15,CASSQDNRVVYEQYF,TGCGCCAGCAGCCAAGATAACAGGGTGGTCTACGAGCAGTACTTC
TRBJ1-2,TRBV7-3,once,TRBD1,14,CASSIRTGDYGYTF,TGTGCCAGCAGCATACGGACAGGGGACTATGGCTACACCTTC
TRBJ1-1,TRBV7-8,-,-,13,CASASGMNTEAFF,TGTGCCAGCGCATCAGGGATGAACACTGAAGCTTTCTTT
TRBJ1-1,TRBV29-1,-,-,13,CSVRRPSNTEAFF,TGCAGCGTCCGGAGACCGTCAAACACTGAAGCTTTCTTT
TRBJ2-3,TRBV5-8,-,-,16,CASSFSLYERTDTQYF,TGTGCCAGCAGCTTTAGTCTGTACGAGCGCACAGATACGCAGTATTTT
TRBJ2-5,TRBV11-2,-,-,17,CASSLRVRTDLQETQYF,TGTGCCAGCAGCCTCAGGGTCAGGACAGACCTACAAGAGACCCAGTACTTC
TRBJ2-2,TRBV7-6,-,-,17,CASSLEAIGTNTGELFF,TGTGCCAGCAGCTTAGAGGCGATCGGGACGAACACCGGGGAGCTGTTTTTT
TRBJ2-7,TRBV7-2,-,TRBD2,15,CASSPLAGSSYEQYF,TGTGCCAGCAGCCCGCTAGCGGGGAGCTCCTACGAGCAGTACTTC
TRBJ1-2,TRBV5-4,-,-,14,CASSLAGANYGYTF,TGTGCCAGCAGCTTGGCAGGGGCGAACTATGGCTACACCTTC
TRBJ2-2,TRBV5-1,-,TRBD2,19,CASSPIRPTLAGGTGELFF,TGCGCCAGCAGCCCAATCCGCCCCACTCTAGCGGGGGGAACCGGGGAGCTGTTTTTT
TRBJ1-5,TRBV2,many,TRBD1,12,CASRGTGTAQHF,TGTGCCAGCAGAGGGACAGGGACGGCCCAGCATTTT